This TCR beta chain appears in the sequencing data of a study of blood T cell repertoires in COVID-19. CDR1 SGHNT and CDR2 YYREEE come from the germline V gene (reference sequence). CDR3 length equals 14 residues. Losses at the gene ends were 4 bases for V and 8 bases for J; bases not matched to a gene: 8. Some clones are missing from TCRdb's copy, which holds only in-frame ones; the method was immunoSEQ multiplex PCR. The data contain about 180,000 clones, approximately 88% of them singletons. Sample: peripheral blood. The rearrangement links TRBV5-4 to TRBJ1-3; 8 bases match TRBD1. The clonotype comes from a woman aged 45-60 years with acute or convalescent COVID-19. For the CDR3, the DNA is TGTGCCAGCAGCCCCCTGGACAGGGAAGACACCATATATTTT. It is translated as CASSPLDREDTIYF.